The clone carrying this T cell receptor (beta chain) was observed a few times. What it binds is not known. The sample is drawn from a study of T-cell memory formation after mild COVID-19. This CDR3 is built from 15 residues. Trimming at V came to 3 bases and at J to 6 bases, leaving 8 bases not matched to a gene. Germline lookup yields CDR1 MGHDK and CDR2 SYGVNS. TCRdb independently ran MiXCR on the 5' RACE reads; one entry per CDR3 protein. The data hold just over 300,000 distinct CDR3 sequences, with roughly a fifth observed a single time. Study-wide points: Most CD4+ clones that shrank were in CM and EM, while CD8+ ones turned up in EMRA. Clones that contracted from day 15 to 85 had balanced CD4/CD8; later expanders were CD4+ biased.

Specimen: PBMCs or a T cell subset sorted from them (not recorded which). The chain recombines TRBV25-1 with TRBJ1-2, with 9 bases identical to TRBD1. The clonotype comes from a man in his late teens or twenties who had mild COVID-19 (a few samples of this study predate the infection). Cell type and time point are not known. CDR3 nucleotide sequence: TGTGCCAGCAGTGACCCGGGACAGGGTCCCCATGGCTACACCTTC. The encoded protein is CASSDPGQGPHGYTF.